These 10 T cell receptor beta chains were all obtained from the same sample, sequenced in a study of blood T cell repertoires in COVID-19. Profiling relied on immunoSEQ multiplex PCR, and the TCRdb table lists in-frame clones only, not all of them. The data hold about 310,000 clones, with about 89% observed a single time. Sequences were obtained from peripheral blood. The source is a woman between 50 and 59 years old who had recovered from COVID-19.

This clone has a handful of counts. The V and J genes are TRBV7-9 and TRBJ1-2; D gene unclear. V dropped 1 base and J dropped 8 bases, with 8 bases sitting between them. Per germline, CDR1 SEHNR and CDR2 FQNEAQ (reference sequence). There are 12 residues in the CDR3. The CDR3 loop is CASSLEVEGYTF. CDR3 coding DNA: TGTGCCAGCAGCTTAGAAGTTGAGGGCTACACCTTC.

The chain has TRBV5-4 and TRBJ1-1; 9 nucleotides agree with TRBD1. Trimming at V came to 3 bases and at J to 0 bases, leaving 18 bases not matched to a gene. CDR1 and CDR2 from the germline V gene are SGHNT and YYREEE (reference sequence). The CDR3 is 20 amino acids. The CDR3 loop reads CASSSGRLTSDRGLNTEAFF. DNA of the CDR3: TGTGCCAGCAGCTCGGGGAGGCTAACTTCGGACAGGGGCCTGAACACTGAAGCTTTCTTT.

A few counts support this clone. The chain couples TRBV9 to TRBJ2-2; 9 positions match TRBD1. Trimming took 0 bases from V and 6 from J; bases not matched to a gene: 15. Per the germline V gene, CDR1 is SGDLS and CDR2 is YYNGEE. The CDR3 totals 19 residues. CDR3 nucleotide sequence: TGTGCCAGCAGCGTAGGATTGAGCCCGGGACAGGGTTCCCCCGGGGAGCTGTTTTTT. Protein product: CASSVGLSPGQGSPGELFF.

The chain couples TRBV7-9 to TRBJ2-5, with D possibly matching TRBD1 (6 bases). Germline CDR1 and CDR2: SEHNR and FQNEAQ (reference sequence). The CDR3 sequence is 15 residues long. V lost 0 bases and J 2 bases, leaving 10 bases between the germline ends. The CDR3 is CASSLAHGQQETQYF. The CDR3 DNA reads TGTGCCAGCAGCTTAGCGCATGGACAGCAAGAGACCCAGTACTTC.

The rearrangement links TRBV28 to TRBJ2-1, with 9 bases aligning to TRBD1. CDR1 is MDHEN, CDR2 SYDVKM, per germline. The CDR3 contains 16 residues. The V and J ends lost 5 bases and 8 bases, in that order; junction bases with no gene match: 13. CDR3 in DNA: TGTGCCAGCAGTAACAACCGGGACAGGGTATCGCATGAGCAGTTCTTC. It yields the protein CASSNNRDRVSHEQFF.

The chain recombines TRBV28 with TRBJ2-1, with D tentatively TRBD2 (6 bases). The CDR3 runs 13 residues. CDR1 is MDHEN, CDR2 SYDVKM, per germline. Trimming removed 8 bases from V and 0 bases from J, with 8 bases in between. The chain's CDR3 is CASVGGSYNEQFF. DNA of the CDR3: TGTGCCAGCGTGGGGGGCTCCTACAATGAGCAGTTCTTC.

The rearrangement links TRBV5-1 to TRBJ2-1; 10 bases match TRBD1. The CDR3 contains 14 residues. Trimming removed 0 bases from V and 8 bases from J; junction bases left unmatched: 2. Germline-derived CDR1 and CDR2 are SGHRS and YFSETQ. The CDR3 loop reads CASSLGDRGYEQFF. DNA for the CDR3: TGCGCCAGCAGCTTGGGGGACAGGGGATATGAGCAGTTCTTC.

The rearrangement joins TRBV6-4 to TRBJ1-1; D unclear. The CDR3 has 13 residues. Trimming took 4 bases from V and 1 from J, leaving 7 bases between them. CDR1 is MRHNA and CDR2 is SNTAGT in the germline V gene. This CDR3 is CASSVRENTEAFF. The DNA of the CDR3 is TGTGCCAGCAGTGTTCGGGAGAACACTGAAGCTTTCTTT.

The chain carries TRBV6-5 and TRBJ2-3; 8 bases match TRBD2. The CDR3 has 14 amino acids. The V segment lost 9 bases and the J segment 2 bases; nucleotides outside the gene matches: 7. Germline loops: CDR1 MNHEY, CDR2 SVGAGI. CDR3 sequence (DNA): TGTGCCAGTTCTTTTAGCGGGGTCACAGATACGCAGTATTTT. Its protein is CASSFSGVTDTQYF.

The gene calls are TRBV28 and TRBJ2-1, with a tentative D call TRBD2 (5 bases). This CDR3 comprises 12 residues. The V and J ends lost 3 bases and 15 bases respectively, with 15 bases between them. Germline CDR1 is MDHEN and CDR2 is SYDVKM. CDR3 protein: CASSLGGSALFF. CDR3 in DNA: TGTGCCAGCAGTTTGGGCGGGTCCGCCTTGTTCTTC.